This T cell receptor (beta chain) appears in the sequencing data of a study of identical twins. Broader study findings: Low generation probability was overrepresented in out-of-frame alpha sequences shared by twins. The analysis was cross-sectional rather than longitudinal within donors. Models underestimated how often monozygotic twins shared out-of-frame TCR alpha.

Trimming pared 4 bases from V and 1 base from J, leaving 17 bases between. The CDR3 has 16 residues. The V gene's germline CDR1 is SNHLY and CDR2 FYNNEI. TCRdb re-analysed the 5' RACE reads in MiXCR, keeping a single row per CDR3 protein. The sample lists 1,800,000 or so distinct CDR3 sequences; about 32% were seen once. As concerns this clonotype: The target antigen is unknown.

Sequencing was carried out using cord blood. This chain links TRBV2 with TRBJ2-7; the D is unclear. The sequence was collected from a newborn girl in good health. The CDR3 region has the DNA TGTGCCAGCAGTGCCCGAAGGGCCCCTCCGTCCTACGAGCAGTACTTC. Encoded protein: CASSARRAPPSYEQYF. Combining the CDR3 with reference TRBV2 and TRBJ2-7 gives the whole variable domain EPEVTQTPSHQVTQMGQEVILRCVPISNHLYFYWYRQILGQKVEFLVSFYNNEISEKSEIFDDQFSVERPDGSNFTLKIRSTKLEDSAMYFCASSARRAPPSYEQYFGPGTRLTVT.